This T cell receptor beta chain was observed in a study of metastatic and nonmetastatic thyroid tumors. Across the whole study: The authors compared repertoires across blood and tumor or nodule tissue from malignant and benign thyroid patients. Study-wide results and caveats: Reports indicated that malignant thyroid tumors showed significantly higher TCR beta diversity than benign nodules did, in blood and tumor.

Thyroid surgery was preceded by no treatment in any patient. As originally analysed: In papillary thyroid cancer, a distant-metastasis classifier was built using CDR3 differences across clinicopathological groups. Using MiXCR, TCRdb re-called clones from the PCR reads. The V and J calls were determined by TCRdb, not by the authors. The sample has some 69,000 clones; approximately 15% are singletons. V was cut by 5 bases and J by 5 bases, with 13 bases left in between. The CDR3 spans 13 residues. Germline lookup yields CDR1 MNHEY and CDR2 SMNVEV (reference sequence). This clone was seen repeatedly, ten times or more. Antigen: not known.

The gene calls are TRBV27 and TRBJ2-7; perhaps TRBD1 as D (5 bases). The TCR was taken from a male donor with papillary thyroid cancer or a benign thyroid nodule (not recorded which). Some clones in this sample may be carry-over from other donors' samples. The sample comprised blood. The CDR3 DNA reads TGTGCCAGCAGTCGAACCCCCAGGGACGAGCAGTACTTC. It codes for CASSRTPRDEQYF.